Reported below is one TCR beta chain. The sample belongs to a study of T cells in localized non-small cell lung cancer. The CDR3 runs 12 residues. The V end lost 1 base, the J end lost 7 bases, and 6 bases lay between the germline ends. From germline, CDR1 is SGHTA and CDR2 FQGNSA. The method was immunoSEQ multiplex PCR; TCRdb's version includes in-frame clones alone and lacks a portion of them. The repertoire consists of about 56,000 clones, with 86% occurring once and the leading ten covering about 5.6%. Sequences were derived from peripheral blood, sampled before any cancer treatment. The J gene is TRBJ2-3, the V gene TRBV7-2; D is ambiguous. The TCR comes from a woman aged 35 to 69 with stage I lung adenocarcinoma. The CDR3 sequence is CASSLETYTQYF. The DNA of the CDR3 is TGTGCCAGCAGCTTAGAAACATATACGCAGTATTTT.